This passage covers 11 T cell receptor beta chains from one sample sequenced in a study of shared clonotypes between healthy human individuals. Some clones are missing from TCRdb's copy, which holds only in-frame ones; the method was immunoSEQ multiplex PCR. In the table there are about 600,000 clones, roughly 72% of which are singletons. What was sequenced was PBMCs. The receptors derive from a woman aged 40 to 50 in good health. Some clones in this sample may be carry-over from other donors' samples.

V usage is TRBV27 and J usage is TRBJ1-2, with 12 bases identical to TRBD1. The J segment lost 7 bases and the V segment lost 5 bases, leaving 11 bases of the junction unmatched. Germline V gives CDR1 MNHEY, CDR2 SMNVEV (reference sequence). The CDR3 is 16 residues long. The CDR3 bases are TGTGCCAGCAGTAAAGGCGGGACAGGGGGCGGGTCTGGCTACACCTTC. It codes for CASSKGGTGGGSGYTF.

This clone was seen once. This sequence joins TRBV30 and TRBJ2-7; D gene ambiguous. V lost 0 bases and J 3 bases, leaving 9 bases between the germline ends. CDR3 length equals 13 residues. Germline CDR1 GTSNPN, CDR2 SVGIG (reference sequence). The CDR3, as DNA: TGTGCCTGGAGTGTAGATTCGGGCTACGAGCAGTACTTC. Translated: CAWSVDSGYEQYF.

The count of this clone is one. The J gene is TRBJ1-5, the V gene TRBV28; D is uncertain. This CDR3 contains 16 residues. CDR1 is MDHEN and CDR2 is SYDVKM in the germline V gene. V was trimmed by 0 bases and J by 6 bases, leaving 15 bases between them. The DNA for the CDR3 is TGTGCCAGCAGTTTATGGCGCAGGATGGGCAGTCAGCCCCAGCATTTT. Protein sequence: CASSLWRRMGSQPQHF.

The count of this clone is one. This chain joins TRBV5-4 and TRBJ2-7; either TRBD1 or TRBD2 may fit D (5 bases each). The V end lost 4 bases, the J end lost 0 bases, and 14 bases lay between the germline ends. CDR3 size: 15 residues. Germline values: CDR1 SGHNT, CDR2 YYREEE (reference sequence). This chain's CDR3 is CASSPIGASSYEQYF. CDR3 nucleotides: TGTGCCAGCAGCCCGATCGGGGCCAGCTCCTACGAGCAGTACTTC.

This clone turned up a few times. The rearrangement links TRBV6-1 to TRBJ2-7; D could derive from TRBD1 or TRBD2 (5 bases each). Trimming cost V 8 bases and J 0 bases, with 17 bases left between them. The germline gives CDR1 MNHNS, CDR2 SASEGT. The CDR3 runs 15 residues. The DNA of the CDR3 is TGTGCCAGCGGACTGGGGCCATTCATCTCCTACGAGCAGTACTTC. Amino acids: CASGLGPFISYEQYF.

A few counts support this clone. This chain links TRBV6-1 with TRBJ2-4; 8 nucleotides align to TRBD1. The CDR3 has 13 residues. Unmatched junction bases numbered 5, after V lost 5 bases and J lost 8 bases. Germline-derived CDR1 and CDR2 are MNHNS and SASEGT. The CDR3 region is CASSNDRGDIQYF. For the CDR3, the DNA is TGTGCCAGCAGTAATGACAGGGGTGACATTCAGTACTTC.

The chain is built from TRBV5-1 and TRBJ1-2; the D gene is possibly TRBD1 (6 bases). Trimming took 3 bases from V and 4 from J, leaving 13 bases between them. There are 14 residues in the CDR3. Looked up from germline, CDR1 is SGHRS and CDR2 is YFSETQ. Here the CDR3 DNA reads TGCGCCAGCAGCTCCCAGCGGGGGCTCTATGGCTACACCTTC. Translated: CASSSQRGLYGYTF.

The CDR3 DNA reads TGCGCCAGCAGATTGAACACCGGGGAGCTGTTTTTT. Protein sequence: CASRLNTGELFF. This chain joins TRBV5-1 and TRBJ2-2; no firm D call. The CDR3 covers 12 residues. Germline loops: CDR1 SGHRS, CDR2 YFSETQ. Trimming pared 5 bases from V and 1 base from J, leaving 3 bases between. The entire variable domain, with the rest obtained from reference TRBV5-1 and TRBJ2-2, is as follows: KAGVTQTPRYLIKTRGQQVTLSCSPISGHRSVSWYQQTPGQGLQFLFEYFSETQRNKGNFPGRFSGRQFSNSRSEMNVSTLELGDSALYLCASRLNTGELFFGEGSRLTVL.

CDR3 sequence (DNA): TGTGCCTGGAGTGCCAGCCAAGAGACCCAGTACTTC. Protein product: CAWSASQETQYF. The chain couples TRBV30 to TRBJ2-5; D uncertain. Trimming took off 1 base at V and 1 base at J, with 4 bases between the two ends. The CDR3 length is 12 residues. Per germline, CDR1 GTSNPN and CDR2 SVGIG (reference sequence).

The chain links TRBV10-3 to TRBJ2-6, with a possible D match to TRBD1 (5 bases). V lost 4 bases to trimming and J lost 1 base, with 5 bases between them. This CDR3 spans 14 amino acids. Germline CDR1 reads ENHRY; CDR2 reads SYGVKD. CDR3 residues: CAISAGSGANVLTF. CDR3 DNA: TGTGCCATCAGTGCAGGGTCTGGGGCCAACGTCCTGACTTTC.

V usage is TRBV28 and J usage is TRBJ2-3; D is perhaps TRBD1 or TRBD2 (5 bases each). The CDR3 extends over 15 amino acids. Trimming took off 10 bases at V and 1 base at J, with 18 bases between the two ends. CDR1 and CDR2 (germline): MDHEN, SYDVKM. CDR3 DNA: TGTGCCATCTCCTACGGGGTGGGGGGCACAGATACGCAGTATTTT. This sequence encodes CAISYGVGGTDTQYF.